This entry concerns a single T cell receptor beta chain. The source of the sample is a study of blood T cell repertoires in COVID-19. Study-wide context: Nucleic acid was either cDNA or gDNA, and it came from T cells, B-cell-depleted T cells, or PBMCs.

From germline, CDR1 is SGHTA and CDR2 FQGTGA. Losses at the gene ends were 0 bases for V and 4 bases for J; bases not matched to a gene: 5. CDR3 length equals 17 residues. In the source study's methods: Nucleated cell counts were estimated from reference gene primer amplification. This table comes from immunoSEQ multiplex PCR, and its TCRdb copy is limited to in-frame clones, with some not included. D and trimming come from the DNA, and the V and J calls and clone size come from that table. The sample holds around 95,000 clones, 90% to 95% seen once. The TCR was taken from a man between 50 and 59 years old with active COVID-19. Sequencing was carried out using peripheral blood. The chain couples TRBV7-3 to TRBJ2-5; 13 bases are shared with TRBD2. The CDR3, as DNA: TGTGCCAGCAGCTTAACGAGACTAGCGGGGGGCATAGAGACCCAGTACTTC. It codes for CASSLTRLAGGIETQYF. The whole variable domain, remainder taken from reference TRBV7-3 and TRBJ2-5, is GAGVSQTPSNKVTEKGKYVELRCDPISGHTALYWYRQSLGQGPEFLIYFQGTGAADDSGLPNDRFFAVRPEGSVSTLKIQRTERGDSAVYLCASSLTRLAGGIETQYFGPGTRLLVL.